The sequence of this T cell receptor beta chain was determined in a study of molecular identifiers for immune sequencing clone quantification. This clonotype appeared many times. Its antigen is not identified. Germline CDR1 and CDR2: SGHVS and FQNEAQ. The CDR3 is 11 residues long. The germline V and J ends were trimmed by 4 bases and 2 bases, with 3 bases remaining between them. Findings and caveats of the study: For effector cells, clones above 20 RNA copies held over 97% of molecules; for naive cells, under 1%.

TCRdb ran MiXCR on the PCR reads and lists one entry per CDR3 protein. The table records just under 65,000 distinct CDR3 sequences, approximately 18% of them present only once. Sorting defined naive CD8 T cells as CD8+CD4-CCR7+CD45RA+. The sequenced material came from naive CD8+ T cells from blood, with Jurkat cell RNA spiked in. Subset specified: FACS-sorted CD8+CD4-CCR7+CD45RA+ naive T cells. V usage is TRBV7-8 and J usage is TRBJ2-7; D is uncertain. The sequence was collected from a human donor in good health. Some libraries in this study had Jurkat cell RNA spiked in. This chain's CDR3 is CASSSPYEQYF. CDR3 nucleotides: TGTGCCAGCAGCTCCCCCTACGAGCAGTACTTC.